One and the same sample provided the 30 T cell receptor beta chains below, sequenced in a study of shared clonotypes between healthy human individuals. Here immunoSEQ multiplex PCR was the method, and the copy in TCRdb shows in-frame clones only, minus some. The table shows 980,000 or so clones, with over 60% occurring only once. Material for sequencing was memory CD4+ T cells sorted from blood. The subset: CD45RA-negative fraction. The receptors originated from a man in his late teens or twenties in good health.

This clone occurred a few times. The rearrangement links TRBV21-1 to TRBJ1-2. TRBV21-1 is an annotated pseudogene. This CDR3 contains 13 residues. The CDR3 is CASSAGRDYGYTF. For the CDR3, the DNA is TGTGCCAGCAGCGCAGGGAGGGACTATGGCTACACCTTC.

This clone has only one observation. V and J are TRBV5-1 and TRBJ2-7, with D unclear. This CDR3 comprises 14 residues. Germline V CDR1 and CDR2: SGHRS, YFSETQ. V was pared by 3 bases and J by 3 bases, with 13 bases between. The CDR3 loop is CASSSSGTIYEQYF. CDR3 bases: TGCGCCAGCAGCTCCTCCGGCACAATCTACGAGCAGTACTTC.

The chain carries TRBV28 and TRBJ2-2, with no clear D. Germline V CDR1 and CDR2: MDHEN, SYDVKM. The germline V and J ends were trimmed by 6 bases and 9 bases, with 14 bases remaining between them. The CDR3 consists of 13 residues. The DNA for the CDR3 is TGTGCCAGCAGGGAGCAAGCGTCTTGGGAGCTGTTTTTT. It codes for CASREQASWELFF.

V usage is TRBV10-3 and J usage is TRBJ2-3, with D possibly matching TRBD2 (5 bases). The V gene's germline CDR1 is ENHRY and CDR2 SYGVKD. CDR3 length: 14 amino acids. V lost 8 bases, J lost 5 bases, and 17 bases lay in between. The CDR3 region has the DNA TGTGCCATCGCGTGGAGTAGCGCGAAAGATACGCAGTATTTT. Residues: CAIAWSSAKDTQYF.

The genes are TRBV7-3 and TRBJ2-1; D perhaps matches TRBD1 (5 bases). Between the trimmed V and J ends, which lost 5 bases and 0 bases, there was a span of 11 bases. Germline V gene data show CDR1 as SGHTA and CDR2 as FQGTGA. The CDR3 covers 15 residues. DNA for the CDR3: TGTGCCAGCAGCCTCGACAGTAGCTCCTACAATGAGCAGTTCTTC. Protein: CASSLDSSSYNEQFF.

As concerns this clone: The sample carries other DNA sequences with the same CDR3. The gene calls are TRBV7-2 and TRBJ2-1, with TRBD2 identical over 11 bases. The CDR3 extends over 15 amino acids. Looked up from germline, CDR1 is SGHTA and CDR2 is FQGNSA. V dropped 5 bases and J dropped 4; count of bases not matched to a gene: 4. CDR3 in DNA: TGTGCCAGCAGCGAAACTAGCGGGGGTTACAATGAGCAGTTCTTC. It yields the protein CASSETSGGYNEQFF.

Ten or more counts support this clone. The chain recombines TRBV28 with TRBJ2-1, with D possibly matching TRBD2 (5 bases). Per the germline V gene, CDR1 is MDHEN and CDR2 is SYDVKM. The CDR3 totals 13 residues. V lost 2 bases, J lost 10 bases, and 12 bases lay in between. The CDR3 DNA is TGTGCCAGCAGTTTAGCTAGCAGCGGCGAGCAGTTCTTC. Its protein is CASSLASSGEQFF.

This chain uses TRBV5-1 with TRBJ2-1; 9 bases fit TRBD2. This CDR3 has 17 amino acids. Germline V gives CDR1 SGHRS, CDR2 YFSETQ. After removal of 4 bases from V and 6 bases from J, the junction contained 14 bases not matched to a gene. Here the CDR3 reads CASSRSWAQTSGNEQFF. The CDR3 DNA is TGCGCCAGCAGCCGCAGCTGGGCCCAGACTAGCGGCAATGAGCAGTTCTTC. Supplemented by reference TRBV5-1 and TRBJ2-1, the full variable domain reads KAGVTQTPRYLIKTRGQQVTLSCSPISGHRSVSWYQQTPGQGLQFLFEYFSETQRNKGNFPGRFSGRQFSNSRSEMNVSTLELGDSALYLCASSRSWAQTSGNEQFFGPGTRLTVL.

This chain uses TRBV28 with TRBJ2-3, with 11 bases identical to TRBD2. This CDR3 is built from 17 residues. Germline CDR1 reads MDHEN; CDR2 reads SYDVKM. Trimming took 4 bases from V and 4 from J; bases not matched to a gene: 10. This CDR3 reads CASSSGLAGGPPDTQYF. Written as DNA, the CDR3 is TGTGCCAGCAGTTCCGGATTAGCGGGGGGGCCCCCAGATACGCAGTATTTT.

This chain joins TRBV7-9 and TRBJ2-6, with 7 bases that match TRBD1. The CDR3 extends over 17 amino acids. The V gene end was trimmed by 3 bases and the J gene end by 0 bases; junction bases not matched to a gene: 5. Germline CDR1 reads SEHNR; CDR2 reads FQNEAQ (reference sequence). As DNA, the CDR3 is TGTGCCAGCAGCTTCGGGACAGCCAGCTCTGGGGCCAACGTCCTGACTTTC. Amino acids: CASSFGTASSGANVLTF.

With regard to this clone: Only one base separates this from a far larger clonotype, so it likely reflects a read error. The chain employs TRBV6-5 and TRBJ2-6; D is perhaps TRBD2 (6 bases). Germline CDR1 and CDR2: MNHEY and SVGAGI. The CDR3 totals 14 residues. The V end lost 5 bases, the J end lost 2 bases, and 7 bases lay between the germline ends. CDR3 sequence (DNA): TGTGCCAGCAGTGGGACTGCTGGGGCCAACGTCCTGACTTTC. Translated, it gives CASSGTAGANVLTF.

Regarding this clone: Other DNA sequences in the same sample also yield this CDR3. The chain carries TRBV18 and TRBJ2-5; 7 bases line up with TRBD1. The CDR3 is made up of 14 amino acids. Looked up from germline, CDR1 is KGHSH and CDR2 is LQKENI. Unmatched junction bases numbered 4, after V lost 1 base and J lost 5 bases. CDR3 loop: CASSPQGAQETQYF. Here the CDR3 DNA reads TGTGCCAGCTCACCACAGGGGGCGCAGGAGACCCAGTACTTC. Using reference TRBV18 and TRBJ2-5 for the parts outside the CDR3, the full variable domain is NAGVMQNPRHLVRRRGQEARLRCSPMKGHSHVYWYRQLPEEGLKFMVYLQKENIIDESGMPKERFSAEFPKEGPSILRIQQVVRGDSAAYFCASSPQGAQETQYFGPGTRLLVL.

The chain employs TRBV4-2 and TRBJ1-3; TRBD1 might be the D (5 bases). Trimming removed 3 bases from V and 0 bases from J, with 12 bases in between. The V gene's germline CDR1 is LGHNA and CDR2 YNFKEQ. The CDR3 extends over 16 amino acids. CDR3 loop: CASSQGLQSSGNTIYF. CDR3 bases: TGTGCCAGCAGCCAGGGACTCCAGAGCTCTGGAAACACCATATATTTT.

The rearrangement links TRBV10-3 to TRBJ2-5, with 12 bases fitting TRBD1. CDR3 length: 14 amino acids. V dropped 6 bases and J dropped 3; count of bases not matched to a gene: 2. Germline CDR1 is ENHRY and CDR2 is SYGVKD. The CDR3 here is CAIRGTGGEETQYF. CDR3 nucleotide sequence: TGTGCCATCAGGGGGACAGGGGGCGAAGAGACCCAGTACTTC.

V usage is TRBV29-1 and J usage is TRBJ1-3; D not certain. The CDR3 runs to 14 residues. V lost 7 bases to trimming and J lost 4 bases, with 17 bases between them. The V gene's germline CDR1 is SQVTM and CDR2 ANQGSEA. The CDR3 sequence is CSAIEVISGNTIYF. CDR3 nucleotide sequence: TGCAGCGCTATTGAAGTTATTTCCGGAAACACCATATATTTT.

This chain links TRBV7-2 with TRBJ2-5; D not resolved. Trimming removed 1 base at V and 4 bases at J, with 10 bases between. Germline values: CDR1 SGHTA, CDR2 FQGNSA. CDR3 length: 14 amino acids. The CDR3 region is CASSLGRLSETQYF. DNA of the CDR3: TGTGCCAGCAGCTTAGGAAGACTCTCAGAGACCCAGTACTTC.

The J gene is TRBJ2-1, the V gene TRBV10-3; D is perhaps TRBD1 (6 bases). The CDR3 spans 16 residues. Per the germline V gene, CDR1 is ENHRY and CDR2 is SYGVKD. Trimming pared 6 bases from V and 7 bases from J, leaving 22 bases between. The CDR3 coding sequence is TGTGCCATCAGCACCGGAACAGGGAGAGGATCGAATGAGCAGTTCTTC. This translates into CAISTGTGRGSNEQFF.

The chain links TRBV4-3 to TRBJ2-2; maybe TRBD1 (5 bases). The CDR3 totals 15 residues. V shed 2 bases and J shed 6 bases, with 13 bases lying between them. Germline lookup yields CDR1 LGHNA and CDR2 YSLEER. The CDR3 sequence is CASSQSLSQAGELFF. The CDR3 coding sequence is TGCGCCAGCAGCCAATCTCTTTCACAGGCCGGGGAGCTGTTTTTT.

This chain connects TRBV6-5 to TRBJ1-2; D uncertain. The CDR3 loop spans 13 amino acids. Trimming cost V 5 bases and J 8 bases, with 15 bases left between them. The germline V gene has CDR1 MNHEY and CDR2 SVGAGI. CDR3 residues: CASSVMAHGGYTF. CDR3 sequence (DNA): TGTGCCAGCAGTGTAATGGCTCACGGAGGCTACACCTTC.

This chain connects TRBV5-4 to TRBJ2-2; possible D gene TRBD1, 6 bases. This CDR3 has 15 amino acids. With 0 bases removed from V and 5 bases from J, the gap between germline ends came to 11 bases. CDR1 and CDR2 (germline): SGHNT, YYREEE (reference sequence). CDR3 nucleotide sequence: TGTGCCAGCAGCTTGGCCATACAGGGAACCGGGGAGCTGTTTTTT. Translated, it gives CASSLAIQGTGELFF.

The rearrangement links TRBV7-6 to TRBJ2-3; 11 nucleotides align to TRBD1. From germline, CDR1 is SGHVS and CDR2 FNYEAQ. After removal of 2 bases from V and 5 bases from J, the junction contained 3 bases not matched to a gene. CDR3 length: 15 amino acids. The CDR3 region is CASSLRDRGRDTQYF. The DNA for the CDR3 is TGTGCCAGCAGCTTAAGGGACAGGGGGAGAGATACGCAGTATTTT.

The V gene is TRBV6-5, the J gene TRBJ2-5; TRBD1 matches at 7 bases. V trimming: 6 bases; J trimming: 5 bases; junction bases outside the gene matches: 6. Germline lookup yields CDR1 MNHEY and CDR2 SVGAGI. The CDR3 is 13 amino acids. Written as DNA, the CDR3 is TGTGCCAGCAGCCAACAGGGGTCTGAGACCCAGTACTTC. Translating gives CASSQQGSETQYF.

This clone was counted a single time. V usage is TRBV6-1 and J usage is TRBJ1-6; TRBD1 aligns across 7 bases. V gave up 1 base and J gave up 8 bases; unmatched junction bases: 5. This CDR3 comprises 15 residues. Germline CDR1 and CDR2: MNHNS and SASEGT. In DNA form, the CDR3 reads TGTGCCAGCAGTGAAGAAAGACAGGGCTATTCACCCCTCCACTTT. The encoded protein is CASSEERQGYSPLHF.

V is TRBV5-1 and J is TRBJ2-7; D might be TRBD2 (6 bases). Germline CDR1 reads SGHRS; CDR2 reads YFSETQ. Trimming stripped 2 bases from V and 6 bases from J, with 9 bases between. The CDR3 sequence is 12 residues long. The CDR3 nucleotides are TGCGCCAGCAGCTTACGCGGGACCGAGCAGTACTTC. It translates to CASSLRGTEQYF.

This clone came up once. The chain has TRBV6-1 and TRBJ1-2; D ambiguous. The V gene's germline CDR1 is MNHNS and CDR2 SASEGT. CDR3 size: 14 residues. V was shortened by 8 bases and J by 2 bases, with 15 bases between the two germline ends. This chain's CDR3 is CASLVGGVNYGYTF. For the CDR3, the DNA is TGTGCCAGCTTGGTAGGCGGGGTAAACTATGGCTACACCTTC.

This clone was recorded only once. The rearrangement links TRBV10-3 to TRBJ2-7; perhaps TRBD1 as D (5 bases). Trimming stripped 0 bases from V and 4 bases from J, with 10 bases between. CDR1 and CDR2 (germline): ENHRY, SYGVKD. This CDR3 contains 14 residues. The CDR3, as DNA: TGTGCCATCAGTGAGTCGGGGCAGGGTTACGAGCAGTACTTC. Protein sequence: CAISESGQGYEQYF.

This clone was counted once. The genes are TRBV9 and TRBJ2-1; D is unresolved. CDR3 length: 13 residues. Trimming shortened V by 4 bases and J by 7 bases, and 12 bases separated the two germline ends. Germline V gives CDR1 SGDLS, CDR2 YYNGEE. The CDR3 coding sequence is TGTGCCAGCAGCCCCCGGACCCAAAATGAGCAGTTCTTC. Residues: CASSPRTQNEQFF.

The chain has TRBV28 and TRBJ1-6; a possible D gene is TRBD1 (6 bases). Trimming removed 2 bases from V and 9 bases from J, with 17 bases in between. Germline-derived CDR1 and CDR2 are MDHEN and SYDVKM. The CDR3 length is 16 residues. CDR3 sequence: CASSLPLDSMLSPLHF. CDR3 nucleotide sequence: TGTGCCAGCAGTTTACCCCTGGACAGTATGCTTTCACCCCTCCACTTT. The full variable domain, rest sourced from reference TRBV28 and TRBJ1-6, is DVKVTQSSRYLVKRTGEKVFLECVQDMDHENMFWYRQDPGLGLRLIYFSYDVKMKEKGDIPEGYSVSREKKERFSLILESASTNQTSMYLCASSLPLDSMLSPLHFGNGTRLTVT.

This chain connects TRBV15 to TRBJ2-5; 9 bases map to TRBD2. V trimming: 0 bases; J trimming: 2 bases; junction bases outside the gene matches: 7. The CDR3 loop spans 17 amino acids. The germline V gene encodes CDR1 LNHNV and CDR2 YYDKDF (reference sequence). The DNA for the CDR3 is TGTGCCACCAGCAGAGATCAGCGGGGGGAGCGACAAGAGACCCAGTACTTC. It translates to CATSRDQRGERQETQYF.

The CDR3 DNA follows: TGTGCCAGCAGCTCCGCGGGAGCGAACACCGGGGAGCTGTTTTTT. Its translation: CASSSAGANTGELFF. The V call is TRBV7-9, the J call TRBJ2-2; 7 bases fit TRBD2. J lost 0 bases, V lost 4 bases, and 2 bases had no gene match. The CDR3 sequence is 15 residues long. CDR1 SEHNR and CDR2 FQNEAQ come from the germline V gene (reference sequence).